Below, 21 T cell receptor beta chains from the same sample are listed, as sequenced in a study of cytotoxic CD8 clonotypes in ibrutinib-treated CLL (dated by TCRdb to 2020 to 2022). The meaning of the sample's time point label: progressive disease on ibrutinib. Libraries came from the immunoSEQ multiplex PCR assay. TCRdb's version of the immuneACCESS table is confined to in-frame rearrangements and falls short of the full clone set. An unresolved V gene accounts for under half of the shortfall where checked; the remainder is of unknown origin. A total of 250,000 to 350,000 clones appear in this sample, 76% of them only once. Of the sample, roughly 6% falls within the top ten clones. Sample: PBMCs, taken at disease progression, from a patient treated with ibrutinib. The source of these receptors is a human donor with chronic lymphocytic leukemia.

This chain joins TRBV9 and TRBJ2-3; D is perhaps TRBD1 (5 bases). This CDR3 has 12 amino acids. Germline V lookup: CDR1 SGDLS, CDR2 YYNGEE. Trimming took off 4 bases at V and 6 bases at J, with 9 bases between the two ends. The CDR3 region has the DNA TGTGCCAGCAGCCGTCCAGGGGATACGCAGTATTTT. Its protein product is CASSRPGDTQYF.

The chain recombines TRBV7-2 with TRBJ2-1, with 11 bases that match TRBD2. Trimming cost V 1 base and J 6 bases; bases outside gene matches: 5. Germline V gene data show CDR1 as SGHTA and CDR2 as FQGNSA. There are 16 residues in the CDR3. CDR3 loop: CASSLGASGRSNEQFF. Written as DNA, the CDR3 is TGTGCCAGCAGCTTAGGGGCTAGCGGGAGGTCCAATGAGCAGTTCTTC.

The count of this clone is one. This sequence joins TRBV5-1 and TRBJ2-1; possible D gene TRBD1, 5 bases. The CDR3 contains 15 residues. Germline lookup yields CDR1 SGHRS and CDR2 YFSETQ. The V end lost 4 bases, the J end lost 2 bases, and 13 bases lay between the germline ends. Here the CDR3 DNA reads TGCGCCAGCAGCCCTTTCCAGGGTACCTACAATGAGCAGTTCTTC. Its protein product is CASSPFQGTYNEQFF.

V and J are TRBV7-9 and TRBJ2-3, with a tentative D call TRBD2 (6 bases). Trimming shortened V by 5 bases and J by 2 bases, and 14 bases separated the two germline ends. In germline, CDR1 is SEHNR, CDR2 FQNEAQ (reference sequence). The CDR3 is 15 residues long. The CDR3 bases are TGTGCCAGCAGCCTTATGAGGGACTCCACAGATACGCAGTATTTT. As protein: CASSLMRDSTDTQYF. Together with reference TRBV7-9 and TRBJ2-3, the CDR3 gives the full variable domain: DTGVSQNPRHKITKRGQNVTFRCDPISEHNRLYWYRQTLGQGPEFLTYFQNEAQLEKSRLLSDRFSAERPKGSFSTLEIQRTEQGDSAMYLCASSLMRDSTDTQYFGPGTRLTVL.

The V and J genes are TRBV4-1 and TRBJ2-1; D may be TRBD1 or TRBD2 (5 bases each). The CDR3 is made up of 14 amino acids. Germline-derived CDR1 and CDR2 are MGHRA and YSYEKL. V gave up 3 bases and J gave up 10 bases, with 16 bases separating them. CDR3 coding DNA: TGCGCCAGCAGCCAGATGGGACCGCCAGGGGAGCAGTTCTTC. Residues: CASSQMGPPGEQFF.

This clone appeared a few times. V usage is TRBV5-6 and J usage is TRBJ1-2, with 10 bases identical to TRBD1. The CDR3 extends over 18 amino acids. Germline loops: CDR1 SGHDT, CDR2 YYEEEE. The ends lost 4 bases at V and 0 bases at J; junction bases unmatched: 12. CDR3 sequence reads: CASSTIRQGALANYGYTF. The CDR3 DNA is TGTGCCAGCAGCACGATCCGACAGGGGGCATTAGCTAACTATGGCTACACCTTC. The full variable domain, with the rest looked up from reference TRBV5-6 and TRBJ1-2, is DAGVTQSPTHLIKTRGQQVTLRCSPKSGHDTVSWYQQALGQGPQFIFQYYEEEERQRGNFPDRFSGHQFPNYSSELNVNALLLGDSALYLCASSTIRQGALANYGYTFGSGTRLTVV.

This clone was counted a few times. This chain joins TRBV18 and TRBJ1-2, with 7 bases identical to TRBD1. With 0 bases clipped from V and 4 bases from J, the junction kept 2 bases outside the gene matches. The CDR3 spans 14 residues. The germline CDR1 and CDR2 sequences are KGHSH and LQKENI. CDR3 coding DNA: TGTGCCAGCTCACCACCGACAGGGTTCTATGGCTACACCTTC. Translation gives CASSPPTGFYGYTF.

The genes are TRBV15 and TRBJ2-7; 10 bases align to TRBD1. CDR1 is LNHNV and CDR2 is YYDKDF in the germline V gene (reference sequence). The CDR3 has 15 residues. The V gene end was trimmed by 1 base and the J gene end by 6 bases; junction bases not matched to a gene: 6. The CDR3 region has the DNA TGTGCCACCAGCAGAGCCGGGACAGGGGAGTTCGAGCAGTACTTC. Encoded protein: CATSRAGTGEFEQYF.

The chain joins TRBV15 to TRBJ2-2, with 8 bases aligning to TRBD1. The CDR3 covers 13 residues. V gave up 8 bases and J gave up 7 bases; unmatched junction bases: 6. CDR1 LNHNV and CDR2 YYDKDF come from the germline V gene (reference sequence). The CDR3 nucleotides read TGTGCCACCGGGCAGGGGGCGATCGGGGAGCTGTTTTTT. Translating gives CATGQGAIGELFF.

The chain is built from TRBV28 and TRBJ1-1; tentative D call: TRBD1 (5 bases). Trimming removed 6 bases at V and 5 bases at J, with 13 bases between. CDR1 MDHEN and CDR2 SYDVKM come from the germline V gene. The CDR3 is 13 residues long. This CDR3 is CASSRGTGTEAFF. The CDR3 bases are TGTGCCAGCAGCCGTGGGACTGGAACTGAAGCTTTCTTT.

The genes are TRBV2 and TRBJ1-2; 10 bases line up with TRBD1. The CDR3 is made up of 15 amino acids. Germline V lookup: CDR1 SNHLY, CDR2 FYNNEI. V shed 6 bases and J 6 bases; nucleotides not matched to a gene: 10. CDR3 sequence: CASSDPTGQGNGYTF. In DNA, the CDR3 is TGTGCCAGCAGCGATCCAACGGGACAGGGGAATGGCTACACCTTC.

The chain employs TRBV14 and TRBJ2-5, with D possibly being TRBD2 (7 bases). The CDR3 has 16 residues. Per the germline V gene, CDR1 is SGHDN and CDR2 is FVKESK. Trimming shortened V by 4 bases and J by 3 bases, and 18 bases separated the two germline ends. The CDR3 sequence: CASSPLRGALKETQYF. In DNA form, the CDR3 reads TGTGCCAGCAGCCCCCTTCGGGGGGCTTTAAAAGAGACCCAGTACTTC.

V gene TRBV29-1 combines with J gene TRBJ1-1; 7 nucleotides agree with TRBD1. Looked up from germline, CDR1 is SQVTM and CDR2 is ANQGSEA. The CDR3 loop spans 17 amino acids. The trim removed 6 bases at V and 1 base at J, leaving 17 bases unmatched. CDR3 nucleotides: TGCAGCGTGGACGTCCGGTCAACAGGGGCCGGGAACACTGAAGCTTTCTTT. As protein: CSVDVRSTGAGNTEAFF.

The rearrangement uses TRBV5-1 and TRBJ2-3; 8 bases are a match to TRBD1. The length of the CDR3 is 17 residues. Germline CDR1 reads SGHRS; CDR2 reads YFSETQ. With V trimmed by 0 bases and J by 2 bases, 8 bases remained unmatched. For the CDR3, the DNA is TGCGCCAGCAGCTTGGTGACCAGGGGGCCGTACACAGATACGCAGTATTTT. It yields the protein CASSLVTRGPYTDTQYF.

This clone has a handful of counts. V is TRBV2 and J is TRBJ2-4; D is ambiguous. With 3 bases removed from V and 7 bases from J, the gap between germline ends came to 4 bases. Germline lookup yields CDR1 SNHLY and CDR2 FYNNEI. The CDR3 is made up of 11 amino acids. CDR3 region: CASSEGNIQYF. The CDR3 coding sequence is TGTGCCAGCAGTGAGGGGAACATTCAGTACTTC.

This rearrangement joins TRBV19 to TRBJ2-3; 9 bases align to TRBD2. V shed 9 bases and J 6 bases; nucleotides not matched to a gene: 7. Germline lookup yields CDR1 LNHDA and CDR2 SQIVND (reference sequence). CDR3 length: 13 residues. CDR3 sequence (DNA): TGTGCCAGCCAAGCGGGGGGATCTGATACGCAGTATTTT. Translating it yields CASQAGGSDTQYF.

The CDR3: CSTLGTGDEQYF. CDR3 nucleotide sequence: TGCAGCACTTTGGGGACAGGGGACGAGCAGTACTTC. The rearrangement joins TRBV29-1 to TRBJ2-7, with 10 bases identical to TRBD1. The CDR3 spans 12 residues. Germline CDR1 and CDR2: SQVTM and ANQGSEA. V lost 8 bases, J lost 5 bases, and 6 bases stayed unmatched.

The CDR3 sequence is CASSSESGRETQYF. CDR3 nucleotide sequence: TGTGCCAGCAGCTCGGAGTCGGGGAGGGAGACCCAGTACTTC. This chain connects TRBV5-6 to TRBJ2-5, with TRBD2 as a possible D gene (6 bases). CDR1 is SGHDT and CDR2 is YYEEEE in the germline V gene. The CDR3 contains 14 residues. V lost 3 bases to trimming and J lost 5 bases, with 14 bases between them.

The chain employs TRBV10-3 and TRBJ1-5; D unclear. The germline gives CDR1 ENHRY, CDR2 SYGVKD. With 4 bases removed from V and 5 bases from J, the gap between germline ends came to 9 bases. The CDR3 length is 13 residues. The DNA for the CDR3 is TGTGCCATCAGTGGTCAGCAAGATCAGCCCCAGCATTTT. This encodes CAISGQQDQPQHF.

The V and J genes are TRBV5-1 and TRBJ2-3; D ambiguous. V dropped 5 bases and J dropped 4 bases, with 14 bases sitting between them. CDR1 and CDR2 from the germline V gene are SGHRS and YFSETQ. The length of the CDR3 is 14 residues. The CDR3 sequence: CASRSGLSADTQYF. CDR3 nucleotide sequence: TGCGCCAGCAGGTCAGGCTTAAGCGCAGATACGCAGTATTTT.

The V gene is TRBV21-1, the J gene TRBJ2-1; whether TRBD2, the table's D call, matches the DNA was not checked. TRBV21-1 is flagged as a pseudogene. There are 17 residues in the CDR3. The CDR3 here is CASSVRTSGGPYNEQFF. CDR3 nucleotides: TGTGCCAGCAGCGTTCGGACTAGCGGGGGCCCTTACAATGAGCAGTTCTTC.